Below are 26 T cell receptor beta chains sequenced from a single sample in a study of cytomegalovirus exposure and HLA in healthy donors (dated by TCRdb to about 2017). The library was obtained by the immunoSEQ multiplex PCR assay. The multiplex PCR relied on a mix of 60 forward primers for TCR Vbeta segments and 13 reverse primers for TCR Jbeta segments. The source is immuneACCESS, and TCRdb retained only in-frame sequences with V and J called. Part of the clones is not carried over; for the studies checked, unresolved V genes explain less than half of this, and the remainder is unexplained. The sample table shows around 160,000 clones, and roughly four fifths are seen once. The ten largest clones add up to 0.95% to 1.1% of the sample. The sequenced material came from PBMCs. The receptors shown here come from a woman between 40 and 50 years old in good health and CMV-seronegative.

This chain connects TRBV11-3 to TRBJ1-1, with D maybe TRBD1 (5 bases). Germline values: CDR1 SGHNT, CDR2 YENEEA. The CDR3 runs to 15 residues. Trimming took 5 bases from V and 3 from J, leaving 16 bases between them. CDR3 nucleotide sequence: TGTGCCAGCAGCATAGGCCGGGGGGTCGACACTGAAGCTTTCTTT. Translating it yields CASSIGRGVDTEAFF.

This chain connects TRBV4-1 to TRBJ2-5, with 9 bases lining up with TRBD2. V shed 4 bases and J 5 bases; nucleotides not matched to a gene: 11. CDR1 and CDR2 from the germline V gene are MGHRA and YSYEKL. The CDR3 runs 16 residues. CDR3 bases: TGCGCCAGCAGCCCTGGCCGGACTAGCGAGGGGGAGACCCAGTACTTC. Encoded protein: CASSPGRTSEGETQYF.

V usage is TRBV30 and J usage is TRBJ1-4, with TRBD1 as a possible D gene (5 bases). Germline V gene data show CDR1 as GTSNPN and CDR2 as SVGIG (reference sequence). V lost 0 bases to trimming and J lost 8 bases, with 13 bases between them. The CDR3 contains 14 residues. The CDR3: CAWSVKTVSEKLFF. In DNA form, the CDR3 reads TGTGCCTGGAGTGTAAAGACAGTATCGGAAAAACTGTTTTTT.

The chain links TRBV29-1 to TRBJ1-3; 7 bases fit TRBD1. The CDR3 covers 14 residues. V was clipped by 2 bases and J by 4 bases; unmatched bases: 5. Germline-derived CDR1 and CDR2 are SQVTM and ANQGSEA. The CDR3: CSVERRGSGNTIYF. As DNA, the CDR3 is TGCAGCGTTGAACGCAGGGGGTCCGGAAACACCATATATTTT.

The count of this clone is one. The genes are TRBV28 and TRBJ1-1; D might be TRBD1 (6 bases). Per germline, CDR1 MDHEN and CDR2 SYDVKM. The CDR3 consists of 12 residues. Trimming left V 6 bases short and J 6 bases short, with 11 bases between. The CDR3 protein is CASSRGQPEAFF. The CDR3 DNA reads as TGTGCCAGCAGCCGTGGACAGCCTGAAGCTTTCTTT.

This clone was counted a few times. CDR3 loop: CASSLGGLTNEQFF. The CDR3 DNA reads TGCGCCAGCAGCTTGGGGGGACTAACCAATGAGCAGTTCTTC. V is TRBV5-1 and J is TRBJ2-1; TRBD2 aligns across 7 bases. Losses at the gene ends were 0 bases for V and 6 bases for J; bases not matched to a gene: 3. The CDR3 runs 14 residues. Germline assignment: CDR1 SGHRS and CDR2 YFSETQ.

The chain joins TRBV30 to TRBJ2-3; no firm D call. The ends were cut back, 2 bases at V and 0 bases at J, with 3 bases in the middle. The CDR3 has 12 residues. The germline gives CDR1 GTSNPN, CDR2 SVGIG (reference sequence). CDR3 amino acids: CAWSPSTDTQYF. CDR3 nucleotide sequence: TGTGCCTGGAGTCCGAGCACAGATACGCAGTATTTT.

This chain links TRBV29-1 with TRBJ2-3; D is perhaps TRBD2 (7 bases). The germline V gene encodes CDR1 SQVTM and CDR2 ANQGSEA. The CDR3 is 16 residues long. V shed 6 bases and J shed 2 bases, with 21 bases lying between them. CDR3 DNA sequence: TGCAGCGTCAGATCCACAGGGCGGGGGCACACAGATACGCAGTATTTT. This encodes CSVRSTGRGHTDTQYF.

This clone was picked up a small number of times. The V and J genes are TRBV11-3 and TRBJ1-5, with D hard to call. V dropped 0 bases and J dropped 7 bases, with 13 bases sitting between them. This CDR3 is built from 15 residues. CDR1 is SGHNT and CDR2 is YENEEA in the germline V gene. The CDR3 reads CASSLDSAAGQPQHF. For the CDR3, the DNA is TGTGCCAGCAGCTTAGATTCGGCAGCCGGGCAGCCCCAGCATTTT.

This clone was detected a few times. This rearrangement joins TRBV2 to TRBJ1-1; possibly TRBD1 for D (5 bases). The CDR3 covers 16 residues. V was trimmed by 0 bases and J by 1 base, leaving 12 bases between them. Germline CDR1 is SNHLY and CDR2 is FYNNEI. CDR3 sequence: CASSEAGGGWNTEAFF. In DNA form, the CDR3 reads TGTGCCAGCAGTGAAGCGGGCGGGGGATGGAACACTGAAGCTTTCTTT.

This rearrangement joins TRBV11-1 to TRBJ2-5; 7 bases agree with TRBD2. This CDR3 region has 15 residues. V gave up 5 bases and J gave up 6 bases; unmatched junction bases: 12. Germline values: CDR1 SGHAT, CDR2 FQDESV (reference sequence). The CDR3 nucleotides read TGTGCCAGCAGCGAGCTGAGTGCGGGGGAGAAGACCCAGTACTTC. Its protein product is CASSELSAGEKTQYF.

The chain has TRBV11-3 and TRBJ2-1; 9 nucleotides match TRBD2. Trimming took 0 bases from V and 5 from J; bases not matched to a gene: 11. Germline V CDR1 and CDR2: SGHNT, YENEEA. This CDR3 is 18 amino acids long. The CDR3 protein is CASSLEWASGMRDNEQFF. Written as DNA, the CDR3 is TGTGCCAGCAGCTTAGAGTGGGCTAGCGGGATGAGAGACAATGAGCAGTTCTTC.

The gene calls are TRBV7-2 and TRBJ2-5; 8 bases agree with TRBD1. V shed 2 bases and J 1 base; nucleotides not matched to a gene: 3. The CDR3 contains 15 residues. Germline V gene data show CDR1 as SGHTA and CDR2 as FQGNSA. CDR3 region: CASSLSGTGQETQYF. The DNA of the CDR3 is TGTGCCAGCAGCTTATCCGGGACAGGCCAAGAGACCCAGTACTTC.

The chain employs TRBV7-3 and TRBJ1-1, with a possible D match to TRBD1 (5 bases). Germline assignment: CDR1 SGHTA and CDR2 FQGTGA. V lost 5 bases and J 1 base, leaving 8 bases between the germline ends. The CDR3 is 13 amino acids. In DNA form, the CDR3 reads TGTGCCAGCAGCCCTGGACAGAACACTGAAGCTTTCTTT. As protein: CASSPGQNTEAFF.

The V and J genes are TRBV4-1 and TRBJ2-7; TRBD1 matches 8 bases. Trimming removed 0 bases from V and 7 bases from J; junction bases left unmatched: 11. The CDR3 is made up of 16 amino acids. Germline V gene lookup returns CDR1 MGHRA and CDR2 YSYEKL. The CDR3 nucleotides are TGCGCCAGCAGCCAAGATCCGGGACAGGTCTCTAGGGAGCAGTACTTC. Translating gives CASSQDPGQVSREQYF.

Note on this clone: At one of its ends the junction is not consistent with the germline gene, which may arise from a read error. V and J are TRBV10-2 and TRBJ2-3; D gene uncertain. The CDR3 extends over 11 amino acids. CDR1 WSHSY and CDR2 SAAADI come from the germline V gene. CDR3 coding DNA: TGCGCCAGCAGCTTAACAGATGCGCAGTATTTT. Translating gives CASSLTDAQYF.

J is TRBJ2-1 and V is TRBV15, with 14 bases matching TRBD2. Unmatched junction bases numbered 15, after V lost 2 bases and J lost 3 bases. The CDR3 runs to 21 residues. Germline CDR1 reads LNHNV; CDR2 reads YYDKDF (reference sequence). The CDR3 DNA sequence: TGTGCCACCAGCAGACGACTAGCGGGAGGGCCTGGTAGTATGGGCTACAATGAGCAGTTCTTC. Translated: CATSRRLAGGPGSMGYNEQFF.

The V call is TRBV2, the J call TRBJ2-5; D gene unclear. This CDR3 spans 12 amino acids. V was trimmed by 6 bases and J by 3 bases, leaving 8 bases between them. In germline, CDR1 is SNHLY, CDR2 FYNNEI. CDR3 loop: CASRKEEETQYF. CDR3 nucleotide sequence: TGTGCCAGCAGAAAAGAGGAAGAGACCCAGTACTTC.

The chain uses TRBV2 and TRBJ2-1, with TRBD2 matching 13 bases. V lost 6 bases to trimming and J lost 9 bases; unmatched junction nucleotides: 8. Germline V gene lookup returns CDR1 SNHLY and CDR2 FYNNEI. This CDR3 comprises 15 residues. The CDR3 nucleotides read TGTGCCAGCAGGGGGACTAGCGGGACAGTAGGTGAGCAGTTCTTC. Protein product: CASRGTSGTVGEQFF.

The rearrangement links TRBV6-5 to TRBJ1-2; 8 nucleotides agree with TRBD1. The CDR3 spans 14 residues. The V and J ends lost 4 bases and 4 bases, in that order; junction bases with no gene match: 5. Per the germline V gene, CDR1 is MNHEY and CDR2 is SVGAGI. The CDR3 spells CASSSQGAGYGYTF. CDR3 nucleotide sequence: TGTGCCAGCAGTTCGCAGGGGGCGGGCTATGGCTACACCTTC.

This clone was seen more than once but under ten times. J is TRBJ2-7 and V is TRBV7-2, with unresolved D. This CDR3 contains 11 residues. Germline V gene lookup returns CDR1 SGHTA and CDR2 FQGNSA. Between the trimmed V and J ends, which lost 4 bases and 4 bases, there was a span of 5 bases. CDR3 DNA: TGTGCCAGCAGCTCCTATTACGAGCAGTACTTC. It is translated as CASSSYYEQYF.

The rearrangement uses TRBV6-1 and TRBJ2-1, with 11 bases identical to TRBD2. Germline V lookup: CDR1 MNHNS, CDR2 SASEGT. CDR3 size: 16 residues. Trimming took 2 bases from V and 3 from J; bases not matched to a gene: 3. The CDR3 here is CASSETSGSRYNEQFF. Here the CDR3 DNA reads TGTGCCAGCAGTGAAACTAGCGGGAGTCGCTACAATGAGCAGTTCTTC.

This sequence joins TRBV6-1 and TRBJ2-7; 7 positions match TRBD2. Trimming cost V 0 bases and J 5 bases; bases outside gene matches: 10. The germline V gene has CDR1 MNHNS and CDR2 SASEGT. The CDR3 has 16 amino acids. CDR3 residues: CASSEALPARGDEQYF. DNA of the CDR3: TGTGCCAGCAGTGAAGCCCTTCCGGCCCGGGGGGACGAGCAGTACTTC.

The CDR3 DNA is TGTGCCAGCAGCCAAGGACCCCGGACTGGGACCTACAATGAGCAGTTCTTC. Translation: CASSQGPRTGTYNEQFF. This chain links TRBV7-3 with TRBJ2-1; the D gene is possibly TRBD2 (5 bases). V lost 5 bases, J lost 2 bases, and 19 bases lay in between. Germline V gene sequence: CDR1 SGHTA, CDR2 FQGTGA. The CDR3 runs 17 residues.

This chain connects TRBV30 to TRBJ2-7, with 15 bases identical to TRBD2. The germline gives CDR1 GTSNPN, CDR2 SVGIG (reference sequence). There are 17 residues in the CDR3. Germline trimming cut 4 bases from V and 2 bases from J; bases unmatched to any gene: 9. This CDR3 reads CAWKGTSGRTLTYEQYF. As DNA, the CDR3 is TGTGCCTGGAAGGGGACTAGCGGGAGGACCTTAACCTACGAGCAGTACTTC. Based on the CDR3 plus reference TRBV30 and TRBJ2-7, the full variable domain is SQTIHQWPATLVQPVGSPLSLECTVEGTSNPNLYWYRQAAGRGLQLLFYSVGIGQISSEVPQNLSASRPQDRQFILSSKKLLLSDSGFYLCAWKGTSGRTLTYEQYFGPGTRLTVT.

The table lists this clone with a few counts. The chain has TRBV29-1 and TRBJ1-1; D is perhaps TRBD1 (5 bases). Trimming removed 7 bases at V and 3 bases at J, with 12 bases between. Germline V gene lookup returns CDR1 SQVTM and CDR2 ANQGSEA. The CDR3 extends over 12 amino acids. The DNA of the CDR3 is TGCAGCGCGGTCAGGGAGGACACTGAAGCTTTCTTT. It codes for CSAVREDTEAFF.